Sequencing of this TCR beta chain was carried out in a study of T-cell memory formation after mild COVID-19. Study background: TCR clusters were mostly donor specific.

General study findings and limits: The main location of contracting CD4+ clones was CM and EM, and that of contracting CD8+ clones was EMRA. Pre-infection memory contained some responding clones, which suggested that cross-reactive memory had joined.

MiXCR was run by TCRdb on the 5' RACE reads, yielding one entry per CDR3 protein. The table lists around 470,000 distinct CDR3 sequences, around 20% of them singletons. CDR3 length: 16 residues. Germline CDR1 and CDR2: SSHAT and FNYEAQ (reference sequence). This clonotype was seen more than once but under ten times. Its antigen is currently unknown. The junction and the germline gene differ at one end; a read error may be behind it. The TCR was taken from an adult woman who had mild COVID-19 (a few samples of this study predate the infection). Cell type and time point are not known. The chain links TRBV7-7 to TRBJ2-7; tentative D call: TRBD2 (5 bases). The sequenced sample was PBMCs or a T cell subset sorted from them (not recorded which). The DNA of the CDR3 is TGTGCTAGCAGCTTAGAACTCTCCGGACTCTCCTACGAGCAGTACTTC. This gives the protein CASSLELSGLSYEQYF.